This passage covers 23 T cell receptor beta chains from one sample sequenced in a study of cytomegalovirus exposure and HLA in healthy donors. Measured with immunoSEQ multiplex PCR; TCRdb has only the in-frame clones, and not every one. The data hold about 130,000 clones, with approximately 88% observed a single time. Input material: PBMCs. The source of these receptors is a woman aged 18-30 years in good health and CMV-seronegative.

The V gene is TRBV5-4, the J gene TRBJ2-1; the match to TRBD1 covers 8 bases. The length of the CDR3 is 15 residues. Germline V lookup: CDR1 SGHNT, CDR2 YYREEE (reference sequence). Trimming removed 4 bases from V and 4 bases from J; junction bases left unmatched: 7. CDR3 residues: CASSPDRGFYNEQFF. Written as DNA, the CDR3 is TGTGCCAGCAGCCCCGACAGGGGTTTTTACAATGAGCAGTTCTTC.

This clone was seen just once. The chain uses TRBV27 and TRBJ2-7; D is possibly TRBD2 (6 bases). From germline, CDR1 is MNHEY and CDR2 SMNVEV (reference sequence). The CDR3 has 16 amino acids. The V gene lost 4 bases and the J gene lost 1 base, with 17 bases spanning the gap. As DNA, the CDR3 is TGTGCCAGCAGTTCCTCCGCCCGGGGGAGTTCCTACGAGCAGTACTTC. This gives the protein CASSSSARGSSYEQYF.

This chain uses TRBV27 with TRBJ2-3; 12 nucleotides match TRBD2. Germline trimming cut 6 bases from V and 3 bases from J; bases unmatched to any gene: 4. CDR1 and CDR2 from the germline V gene are MNHEY and SMNVEV (reference sequence). The CDR3 runs 15 residues. The CDR3 spells CASRLTSGRTDTQYF. The CDR3 coding sequence is TGTGCCAGCAGATTAACTAGCGGGAGGACAGATACGCAGTATTTT.

The chain is built from TRBV28 and TRBJ2-7, with D maybe TRBD1 (5 bases). Looked up from germline, CDR1 is MDHEN and CDR2 is SYDVKM. With 7 bases removed from V and 0 bases from J, the gap between germline ends came to 16 bases. The CDR3 runs to 15 residues. This CDR3 is CASKTVLRSSYEQYF. CDR3 DNA sequence: TGTGCCAGCAAGACAGTCCTCAGGTCCTCCTACGAGCAGTACTTC. Variable domain in full (rest from reference TRBV28 and TRBJ2-7): DVKVTQSSRYLVKRTGEKVFLECVQDMDHENMFWYRQDPGLGLRLIYFSYDVKMKEKGDIPEGYSVSREKKERFSLILESASTNQTSMYLCASKTVLRSSYEQYFGPGTRLTVT.

This clone was recorded a few times. The V and J genes are TRBV4-1 and TRBJ2-1; D possibly corresponds to TRBD2 (5 bases). The V gene lost 4 bases and the J gene lost 0 bases, with 16 bases spanning the gap. Per the germline V gene, CDR1 is MGHRA and CDR2 is YSYEKL. This CDR3 is built from 17 residues. The CDR3 loop is CASSPHWGASSYNEQFF. CDR3 DNA: TGCGCCAGCAGCCCTCATTGGGGAGCGAGCTCCTACAATGAGCAGTTCTTC.

The rearrangement links TRBV5-1 to TRBJ1-5, with D perhaps matching TRBD1 (5 bases). Trimming removed 5 bases at V and 3 bases at J, with 15 bases between. This CDR3 region has 15 residues. Germline V gene sequence: CDR1 SGHRS, CDR2 YFSETQ. Written as DNA, the CDR3 is TGCGCCAGCAGAAGGGGAGGGGAGGACAATCAGCCCCAGCATTTT. It codes for CASRRGGEDNQPQHF.

The chain combines TRBV2 with TRBJ2-5; D gene ambiguous. The J call may be incorrect, as the DNA end agrees better with TRBJ2-7. Per germline, CDR1 SNHLY and CDR2 FYNNEI. The CDR3 is 13 amino acids. DNA of the CDR3: TGTGCCAGCAGTGTTTTACCATCCAACGAGCAGTACTTC. Translated, it gives CASSVLPSNEQYF.

This chain connects TRBV28 to TRBJ1-1; D is possibly TRBD1 (6 bases). The CDR3 contains 12 residues. The V and J ends lost 5 bases and 3 bases respectively, with 7 bases between them. Germline CDR1 is MDHEN and CDR2 is SYDVKM. The CDR3 sequence: CASSTGHTEAFF. The CDR3 nucleotides read TGTGCCAGCAGTACAGGGCACACTGAAGCTTTCTTT.

This rearrangement joins TRBV2 to TRBJ2-5; unclear D gene. The V end was cut by 3 bases, the J end by 2 bases, with 10 bases between. Looked up from germline, CDR1 is SNHLY and CDR2 is FYNNEI. The CDR3 runs to 14 residues. The CDR3 bases are TGTGCCAGCAGTGAGTTGCGGATACAAGAGACCCAGTACTTC. Residues: CASSELRIQETQYF.

The gene calls are TRBV10-3 and TRBJ2-3; tentative D call: TRBD1 (6 bases). This CDR3 has 15 amino acids. The germline gives CDR1 ENHRY, CDR2 SYGVKD. V lost 6 bases, J lost 6 bases, and 19 bases lay in between. The CDR3 coding sequence is TGTGCCATCAGAGGGGGTGGCGGAGCCCACGATACGCAGTATTTT. Protein sequence: CAIRGGGGAHDTQYF.

CDR3: CASSPTSGIEFF. The CDR3 bases are TGTGCCAGCAGCCCGACTAGCGGGATAGAGTTCTTC. The chain carries TRBV7-2 and TRBJ2-1; TRBD2 matches 11 bases. Germline lookup yields CDR1 SGHTA and CDR2 FQGNSA. Trimming removed 5 bases from V and 14 bases from J; junction bases left unmatched: 5. There are 12 residues in the CDR3.

This chain links TRBV29-1 with TRBJ1-1, with 8 bases matching TRBD1. Germline assignment: CDR1 SQVTM and CDR2 ANQGSEA. V gave up 3 bases and J gave up 1 base; unmatched junction bases: 10. This CDR3 region has 16 residues. CDR3 region: CSVESATGQANTEAFF. The CDR3 region has the DNA TGCAGCGTTGAGTCGGCAACGGGACAGGCGAACACTGAAGCTTTCTTT.

This clone appeared many times. Other DNA variants within this sample encode the same CDR3. The J gene is TRBJ2-1, the V gene TRBV6-4; TRBD2 aligns across 8 bases. Looked up from germline, CDR1 is MRHNA and CDR2 is SNTAGT. The J segment lost 1 base and the V segment lost 0 bases, leaving 2 bases of the junction unmatched. CDR3 length: 16 residues. The CDR3: CASSDSGTSSYNEQFF. DNA of the CDR3: TGTGCCAGCAGTGACTCCGGGACTAGTTCCTACAATGAGCAGTTCTTC.

The rearrangement joins TRBV2 to TRBJ2-5, with a tentative D call TRBD2 (5 bases). This CDR3 is 14 amino acids long. Trimming pared 6 bases from V and 4 bases from J, leaving 15 bases between. In germline, CDR1 is SNHLY, CDR2 FYNNEI. The CDR3 DNA sequence: TGTGCCAGCAGCATCGGGAATGCTCGAGAGACCCAGTACTTC. It codes for CASSIGNARETQYF.

The rearrangement links TRBV18 to TRBJ1-5; D is uncertain. Germline V gene lookup returns CDR1 KGHSH and CDR2 LQKENI. The CDR3 sequence is 16 residues long. Trimming stripped 1 base from V and 4 bases from J, with 14 bases between. The chain's CDR3 is CASSPLPSMRNQPQHF. DNA of the CDR3: TGTGCCAGCTCACCACTTCCCTCAATGAGGAATCAGCCCCAGCATTTT.

In this sample, this clone turned up once. The rearrangement uses TRBV30 and TRBJ2-7, with D tentatively TRBD1 (6 bases). The germline CDR1 and CDR2 sequences are GTSNPN and SVGIG (reference sequence). Trimming cost V 4 bases and J 0 bases, with 7 bases left between them. This CDR3 is 12 amino acids long. CDR3 DNA: TGTGCCTGGACGGACAGCTCCTACGAGCAGTACTTC. It encodes CAWTDSSYEQYF.

The chain carries TRBV9 and TRBJ2-3, with 8 nucleotides matching TRBD2. J gave up 4 bases and V 3 bases, and 4 bases lay outside the gene matches. Germline lookup yields CDR1 SGDLS and CDR2 YYNGEE. The CDR3 has 14 residues. In DNA, the CDR3 is TGTGCCAGCAGCGAGGGACTAGTGGCAGATACGCAGTATTTT. It is translated as CASSEGLVADTQYF.

The V call is TRBV4-1, the J call TRBJ2-7; tentative D call: TRBD1 (8 bases). Trimming pared 6 bases from V and 3 bases from J, leaving 21 bases between. The germline gives CDR1 MGHRA, CDR2 YSYEKL. The CDR3 runs to 16 residues. The CDR3 nucleotides are TGCGCCAGCAGTCCACTTCAGCGGGGACAGGACTACGAGCAGTACTTC. Encoded protein: CASSPLQRGQDYEQYF.

The chain uses TRBV9 and TRBJ2-7, with TRBD1 matching 11 bases. Germline V lookup: CDR1 SGDLS, CDR2 YYNGEE. V lost 0 bases and J lost 3; bases outside the gene matches: 2. The CDR3 has 15 amino acids. In DNA form, the CDR3 reads TGTGCCAGCAGCGTAGAGGGGACAGGGGGCTACGAGCAGTACTTC. Protein sequence: CASSVEGTGGYEQYF.

The rearrangement uses TRBV10-1 and TRBJ2-3; 8 bases line up with TRBD2. The trim removed 0 bases at V and 0 bases at J, leaving 11 bases unmatched. There are 19 residues in the CDR3. The germline gives CDR1 WNHNN, CDR2 SYGVQD (reference sequence). The CDR3 sequence: CASSESVGRAGKSTDTQYF. CDR3 sequence (DNA): TGCGCCAGCAGTGAGTCGGTCGGGAGGGCCGGGAAAAGCACAGATACGCAGTATTTT.

This clone was seen a few times. This chain joins TRBV5-4 and TRBJ2-5; tentative D call: TRBD2 (6 bases). V lost 0 bases and J 3 bases, leaving 6 bases between the germline ends. Germline CDR1 and CDR2: SGHNT and YYREEE (reference sequence). The CDR3 runs to 13 residues. For the CDR3, the DNA is TGTGCCAGCAGCTTGGAGCGGGAAGAGACCCAGTACTTC. Protein sequence: CASSLEREETQYF.

This chain connects TRBV19 to TRBJ2-7; TRBD2 matches at 11 bases. Germline lookup yields CDR1 LNHDA and CDR2 SQIVND (reference sequence). CDR3 length equals 15 residues. V lost 3 bases, J lost 3 bases, and 4 bases stayed unmatched. CDR3 protein: CASSISGRAVYEQYF. DNA of the CDR3: TGTGCCAGTAGTATTAGCGGGAGGGCCGTCTACGAGCAGTACTTC.

This sequence joins TRBV27 and TRBJ2-1; 10 nucleotides agree with TRBD2. The CDR3 spans 14 residues. Germline CDR1 reads MNHEY; CDR2 reads SMNVEV (reference sequence). J lost 1 base, V lost 7 bases, and 1 base had no gene match. The CDR3 bases are TGTGCCAGCAAAGCGGGAGGGTCCTACAATGAGCAGTTCTTC. Translating it yields CASKAGGSYNEQFF.